The 20 T cell receptor beta chains reported below all come from one sample, sequenced in a study of cytomegalovirus exposure and HLA in healthy donors. Primers included in the PCR were 60 Vbeta and 13 Jbeta primers. Some clones are missing from TCRdb's copy, which holds only in-frame ones; the method was immunoSEQ multiplex PCR. The table records about 190,000 clones, approximately 75% of them present only once. Sequencing was done on a sample of PBMCs. The receptors originated from a young man in good health and CMV-seropositive.

The chain employs TRBV5-6 and TRBJ1-1; TRBD1 aligns across 10 bases. Trimming removed 1 base from V and 6 bases from J; junction bases left unmatched: 3. Germline V CDR1 and CDR2: SGHDT, YYEEEE. The CDR3 length is 14 residues. CDR3 loop: CASSLLGTGAEAFF. The CDR3 nucleotides are TGTGCCAGCAGCTTGCTCGGGACAGGGGCTGAAGCTTTCTTT.

The V and J genes are TRBV2 and TRBJ1-5, with D unclear. V shed 8 bases and J shed 4 bases, with 18 bases lying between them. From germline, CDR1 is SNHLY and CDR2 FYNNEI. The CDR3 spans 15 residues. The CDR3 here is CASDDARLGNQPQHF. The CDR3 region has the DNA TGTGCCAGCGACGACGCCAGACTTGGGAATCAGCCCCAGCATTTT.

The chain recombines TRBV7-3 with TRBJ2-1; 11 bases agree with TRBD2. The V and J ends lost 5 bases and 4 bases, in that order; junction bases with no gene match: 10. The CDR3 is 17 residues long. Germline assignment: CDR1 SGHTA and CDR2 FQGTGA. This chain's CDR3 is CASSQGATSGSYNEQFF. The CDR3, as DNA: TGTGCCAGCAGCCAAGGGGCTACTAGCGGGAGTTACAATGAGCAGTTCTTC.

The sample holds one count of this clone. This chain links TRBV10-3 with TRBJ1-1; 7 bases line up with TRBD1. The CDR3 has 15 amino acids. Germline V gene sequence: CDR1 ENHRY, CDR2 SYGVKD. J lost 1 base, V lost 5 bases, and 7 bases had no gene match. The CDR3 DNA sequence: TGTGCCATCAGTCAGCGCGGGACAGAGAACACTGAAGCTTTCTTT. It encodes CAISQRGTENTEAFF.

The rearrangement joins TRBV27 to TRBJ2-1, with a weak D call TRBD2 (5 bases). V was clipped by 6 bases and J by 0 bases, with 9 bases between them. Per germline, CDR1 MNHEY and CDR2 SMNVEV (reference sequence). The CDR3 covers 14 residues. The chain's CDR3 is CASRSGSSYNEQFF. As DNA, the CDR3 is TGTGCCAGCAGAAGCGGAAGCTCCTACAATGAGCAGTTCTTC.

This chain uses TRBV27 with TRBJ2-7; 8 positions agree with TRBD1. CDR1 and CDR2 (germline): MNHEY, SMNVEV (reference sequence). This CDR3 is built from 13 residues. Trimming removed 4 bases from V and 4 bases from J; junction bases left unmatched: 3. The CDR3: CASSSDREYEQYF. For the CDR3, the DNA is TGTGCCAGCAGTTCGGACAGGGAGTACGAGCAGTACTTC.

The V gene is TRBV7-9, the J gene TRBJ2-7, with a weak D call TRBD2 (5 bases). The CDR3 has 14 residues. Germline V gene sequence: CDR1 SEHNR, CDR2 FQNEAQ (reference sequence). With 1 base removed from V and 4 bases from J, the gap between germline ends came to 11 bases. The CDR3 coding sequence is TGTGCCAGCAGCTTAGGAGGGCTGGGGTACGAGCAGTACTTC. Encoded protein: CASSLGGLGYEQYF.

The chain is built from TRBV5-4 and TRBJ2-3; 7 nucleotides align to TRBD2. The CDR3 loop spans 15 amino acids. Germline lookup yields CDR1 SGHNT and CDR2 YYREEE (reference sequence). After removal of 4 bases from V and 0 bases from J, the junction contained 5 bases not matched to a gene. CDR3 sequence (DNA): TGTGCCAGCAGCCGAAGGGAGGGGAGCACAGATACGCAGTATTTT. Translating it yields CASSRREGSTDTQYF.

Only a few counts were recorded for this clone. Additional DNA sequences in this sample encode the identical CDR3. This chain links TRBV29-1 with TRBJ2-1; 12 bases align to TRBD2. Germline CDR1 and CDR2: SQVTM and ANQGSEA. This CDR3 has 12 residues. The V segment lost 6 bases and the J segment 8 bases; nucleotides outside the gene matches: 2. In DNA, the CDR3 is TGCAGCGTGACTAGCGGGAGTGATGAGCAGTTCTTC. Amino acid sequence: CSVTSGSDEQFF.

This chain links TRBV30 with TRBJ1-6; D not resolved. Trimming removed 2 bases at V and 7 bases at J, with 9 bases between. CDR1 GTSNPN and CDR2 SVGIG come from the germline V gene (reference sequence). The CDR3 has 13 amino acids. CDR3 nucleotide sequence: TGTGCCTGGAGTACAGAAACAAATTCACCCCTCCACTTT. This translates into CAWSTETNSPLHF.

This clone was seen a single time. This rearrangement joins TRBV30 to TRBJ1-3, with D tentatively TRBD1 (6 bases). Germline V gives CDR1 GTSNPN, CDR2 SVGIG (reference sequence). The V gene lost 5 bases and the J gene lost 4 bases, with 12 bases spanning the gap. The CDR3 consists of 13 residues. The CDR3, as DNA: TGTGCCTGGGGCAAGGGGGAAGGAAACACCATATATTTT. This codes for CAWGKGEGNTIYF.

V gene TRBV9 combines with J gene TRBJ2-5, with 11 positions matching TRBD2. With 3 bases clipped from V and 5 bases from J, the junction kept 9 bases outside the gene matches. Germline V gives CDR1 SGDLS, CDR2 YYNGEE. The CDR3 has 16 residues. CDR3 loop: CASSAQIAGGEETQYF. The CDR3 DNA follows: TGTGCCAGCAGCGCCCAAATAGCGGGGGGGGAGGAGACCCAGTACTTC.

This sequence joins TRBV10-3 and TRBJ2-5, with 7 positions matching TRBD1. CDR1 and CDR2 (germline): ENHRY, SYGVKD. There are 13 residues in the CDR3. J was trimmed by 3 bases and V by 4 bases; bases with no gene match: 2. The CDR3: CAISGGQEETQYF. CDR3 nucleotides: TGTGCCATCAGTGGCGGACAGGAAGAGACCCAGTACTTC.

The chain recombines TRBV2 with TRBJ2-1, with 11 bases lining up with TRBD2. The germline V gene has CDR1 SNHLY and CDR2 FYNNEI. V lost 2 bases to trimming and J lost 4 bases; unmatched junction nucleotides: 1. This CDR3 is built from 15 residues. The CDR3 coding sequence is TGTGCCAGCAGTGAATCTAGCGGGGGGTACAATGAGCAGTTCTTC. It translates to CASSESSGGYNEQFF.

The DNA of the CDR3 is TGTGCCAGCAGCCCAGGAGGGACGCAGCCCCAGCATTTT. It is translated as CASSPGGTQPQHF. The chain combines TRBV16 with TRBJ1-5; weak D call: TRBD1 (5 bases). Germline CDR1 KGHSY, CDR2 FQNENV. This CDR3 contains 13 residues. V lost 4 bases to trimming and J lost 7 bases, with 11 bases between them.

Here the CDR3 reads CSGASGQGRTEAFF. The DNA for the CDR3 is TGCAGCGGGGCGAGTGGACAGGGACGGACTGAAGCTTTCTTT. The chain recombines TRBV29-1 with TRBJ1-1, with TRBD1 matching 8 bases. The CDR3 has 14 amino acids. After removal of 7 bases from V and 5 bases from J, the junction contained 12 bases not matched to a gene. Germline CDR1 reads SQVTM; CDR2 reads ANQGSEA.

This clone has only a few counts. The gene calls are TRBV19 and TRBJ2-4; TRBD2 matches 10 bases. Germline lookup yields CDR1 LNHDA and CDR2 SQIVND (reference sequence). The CDR3 extends over 14 amino acids. J lost 7 bases, V lost 4 bases, and 4 bases had no gene match. DNA of the CDR3: TGTGCCAGTAGTAAGGTAGCGGGGGGCAACATTCAGTACTTC. Translating gives CASSKVAGGNIQYF.

The V gene is TRBV18, the J gene TRBJ1-2, with 8 bases fitting TRBD1. The CDR3 covers 16 residues. Trimming took 3 bases from V and 0 from J; bases not matched to a gene: 6. CDR1 KGHSH and CDR2 LQKENI come from the germline V gene. The CDR3 DNA follows: TGTGCCAGCTCACCCAGGACAGGGCAACCTAACTATGGCTACACCTTC. Protein: CASSPRTGQPNYGYTF.

CDR3 coding DNA: TGTGCCAGCAGCAAAGGGAGAAACTATGGCTACACCTTC. Its protein product is CASSKGRNYGYTF. The J gene is TRBJ1-2, the V gene TRBV7-8, with D unclear. CDR1 is SGHVS, CDR2 FQNEAQ, per germline. Trimming left V 5 bases short and J 2 bases short, with 9 bases between. CDR3 size: 13 residues.

The chain couples TRBV11-3 to TRBJ2-5, with TRBD1 matching 11 bases. CDR3 length: 16 amino acids. V was pared by 5 bases and J by 4 bases, with 9 bases of the junction left unmatched. Germline values: CDR1 SGHNT, CDR2 YENEEA. CDR3 bases: TGTGCCAGCAGCCCTGGACAGGGGGCTAGACGAGAGACCCAGTACTTC. This gives the protein CASSPGQGARRETQYF.